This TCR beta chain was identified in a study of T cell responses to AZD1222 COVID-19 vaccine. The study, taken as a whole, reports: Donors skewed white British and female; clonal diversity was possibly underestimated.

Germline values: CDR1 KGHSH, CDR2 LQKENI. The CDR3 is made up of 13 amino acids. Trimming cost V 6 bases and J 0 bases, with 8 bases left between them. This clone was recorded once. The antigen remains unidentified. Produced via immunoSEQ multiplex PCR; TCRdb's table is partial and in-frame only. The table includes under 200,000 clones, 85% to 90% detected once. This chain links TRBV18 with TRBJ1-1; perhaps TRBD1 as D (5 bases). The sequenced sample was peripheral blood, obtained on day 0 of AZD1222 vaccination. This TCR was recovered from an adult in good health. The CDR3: CASSPRVNTEAFF. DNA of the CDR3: TGTGCCAGCTCCCCCAGGGTGAACACTGAAGCTTTCTTT.